One and the same sample provided the 5 T cell receptor beta chains below, sequenced in a study of control samples from healthy donors and cancer patients. The protocol was immunoSEQ multiplex PCR, while the TCRdb copy is restricted to in-frame clones and leaves out a portion. Of 9,500 to 15,000 clones detected, approximately 87% appear once; the ten largest clones hold 2.8%. The sequenced sample was formalin-fixed, paraffin-embedded tissue. The receptors were sampled from a male donor with melanoma.

The V gene is TRBV12-5, the J gene TRBJ1-1, with D tentatively TRBD1 (5 bases). V was cut by 1 base and J by 1 base, with 10 bases left in between. CDR1 LGHNT and CDR2 FRNRAP come from the germline V gene. The CDR3 consists of 15 residues. The chain's CDR3 is CASGLGRTQNTEAFF. CDR3 nucleotides: TGTGCTAGTGGTTTGGGCCGGACACAGAACACTGAAGCTTTCTTT.

The V and J genes are TRBV20-1 and TRBJ2-7; no firm D call. The length of the CDR3 is 11 residues. Germline CDR1 DFQATT, CDR2 SNEGSKA (reference sequence). V dropped 6 bases and J dropped 4 bases, with 10 bases sitting between them. DNA for the CDR3: TGCAGTGCATTGGTCCTTTACGAGCAGTACTTC. Its protein is CSALVLYEQYF.

This clone occurred once. V usage is TRBV12-5 and J usage is TRBJ1-1; TRBD1 matches 7 bases. Germline V lookup: CDR1 LGHNT, CDR2 FRNRAP. V trimming: 1 base; J trimming: 2 bases; junction bases outside the gene matches: 16. The CDR3 covers 19 residues. CDR3 amino acids: CASGLAKIQAGGGNTEAFF. CDR3 nucleotides: TGTGCTAGTGGTTTGGCTAAAATCCAAGCAGGGGGAGGAAACACTGAAGCTTTCTTT. The entire variable domain, with the rest obtained from reference TRBV12-5 and TRBJ1-1, is as follows: DARVTQTPRHKVTEMGQEVTMRCQPILGHNTVFWYRQTMMQGLELLAYFRNRAPLDDSGMPKDRFSAEMPDATLATLKIQPSEPRDSAVYFCASGLAKIQAGGGNTEAFFGQGTRLTVV.

V usage is TRBV30 and J usage is TRBJ2-2; 7 bases fit TRBD2. This CDR3 is built from 15 residues. V lost 4 bases and J lost 6; bases outside the gene matches: 11. Germline CDR1 is GTSNPN and CDR2 is SVGIG (reference sequence). The CDR3 loop reads CAWNWGGKTAGELFF. Written as DNA, the CDR3 is TGTGCCTGGAATTGGGGAGGGAAGACGGCCGGGGAGCTGTTTTTT. The full variable domain, in which reference TRBV30 and TRBJ2-2 provide the parts outside the CDR3, is SQTIHQWPATLVQPVGSPLSLECTVEGTSNPNLYWYRQAAGRGLQLLFYSVGIGQISSEVPQNLSASRPQDRQFILSSKKLLLSDSGFYLCAWNWGGKTAGELFFGEGSRLTVL.

The V gene is TRBV10-3, the J gene TRBJ2-7; 7 nucleotides line up with TRBD2. The germline V gene has CDR1 ENHRY and CDR2 SYGVKD. This CDR3 region has 14 residues. V lost 4 bases to trimming and J lost 3 bases; unmatched junction nucleotides: 6. CDR3 nucleotide sequence: TGTGCCATCAGTGGTGGAGCTAGCGGCTACGAGCAGTACTTC. Translation: CAISGGASGYEQYF.